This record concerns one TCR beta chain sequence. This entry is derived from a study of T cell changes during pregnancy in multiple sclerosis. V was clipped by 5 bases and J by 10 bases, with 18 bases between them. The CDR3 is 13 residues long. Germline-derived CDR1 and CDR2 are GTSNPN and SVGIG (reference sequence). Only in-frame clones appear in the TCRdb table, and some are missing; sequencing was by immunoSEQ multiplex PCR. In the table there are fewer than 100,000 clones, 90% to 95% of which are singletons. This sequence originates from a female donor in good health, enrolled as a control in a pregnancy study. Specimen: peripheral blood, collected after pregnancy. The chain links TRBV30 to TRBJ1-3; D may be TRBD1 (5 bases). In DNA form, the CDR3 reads TGTGCCTGGGCCCAAGGGGCCCGCTTGACCATATATTTT. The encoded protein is CAWAQGARLTIYF.